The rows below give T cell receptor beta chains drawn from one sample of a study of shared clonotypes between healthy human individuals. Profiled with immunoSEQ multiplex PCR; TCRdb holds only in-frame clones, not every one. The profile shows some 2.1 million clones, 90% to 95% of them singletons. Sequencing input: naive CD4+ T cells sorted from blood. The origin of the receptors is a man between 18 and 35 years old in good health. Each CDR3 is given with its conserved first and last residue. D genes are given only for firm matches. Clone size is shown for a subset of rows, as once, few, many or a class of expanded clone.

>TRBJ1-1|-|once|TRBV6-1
CASRQTGMNTEAFF
TGTGCCAGCAGGCAAACAGGGATGAACACTGAAGCTTTCTTT
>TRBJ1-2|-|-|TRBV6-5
CASSSGFYGYTF
TGTGCCAGCAGCTCAGGGTTTTATGGCTACACCTTC
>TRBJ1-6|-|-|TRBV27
CASSLFLGKGGNNSPLHF
TGTGCCAGCAGTTTATTTTTGGGGAAAGGCGGAAATAATTCACCCCTCCACTTT
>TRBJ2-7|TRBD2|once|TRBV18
CASSRPQGGSYEQYF
TGTGCCAGCTCAAGACCGCAGGGAGGGTCCTACGAGCAGTACTTC
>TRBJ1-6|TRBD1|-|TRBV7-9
CASSLDRGNSPLHF
TGTGCCAGCAGCTTAGACAGGGGGAATTCACCCCTCCACTTT
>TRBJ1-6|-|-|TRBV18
CASSEGSNSPLHF
TGTGCCAGCTCAGAAGGGAGCAATTCACCCCTCCACTTT
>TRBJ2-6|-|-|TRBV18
CASSPTGFVANVLTF
TGTGCCAGCTCACCAACAGGGTTCGTGGCCAACGTCCTGACTTTC
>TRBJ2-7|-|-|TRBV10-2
CASSGGPLSEQYF
TGCGCCAGCAGTGGGGGACCCCTTAGTGAGCAGTACTTC
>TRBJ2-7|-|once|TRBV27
CASSTTALSYEQYF
TGTGCCAGCAGTACGACAGCTCTCTCCTACGAGCAGTACTTC
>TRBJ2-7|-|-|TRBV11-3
CASSAFGEQYF
TGTGCCAGCAGCGCCTTCGGGGAGCAGTACTTC
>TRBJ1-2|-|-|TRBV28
CASSMGTPYGYTF
TGTGCCAGCAGCATGGGGACTCCTTATGGCTACACCTTC
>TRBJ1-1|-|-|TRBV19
CASSTTSRGNTEAFF
TGTGCCAGTAGTACAACAAGTAGAGGGAACACTGAAGCTTTCTTT
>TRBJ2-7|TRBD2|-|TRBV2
CATRLAGGQRYEQYF
TGTGCCACTAGACTAGCGGGGGGGCAAAGGTACGAGCAGTACTTC
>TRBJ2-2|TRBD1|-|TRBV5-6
CASSLPAAGTGSTGELFF
TGTGCCAGCAGCCTGCCTGCTGCCGGGACAGGGTCAACCGGGGAGCTGTTTTTT
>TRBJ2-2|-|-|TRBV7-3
CASSLKGPGTGELFF
TGTGCCAGCAGCTTAAAGGGGCCCGGCACCGGGGAGCTGTTTTTT
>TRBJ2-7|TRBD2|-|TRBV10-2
CASSAGTSGTYEQYF
TGCGCCAGCAGTGCTGGGACTAGCGGGACCTACGAGCAGTACTTC
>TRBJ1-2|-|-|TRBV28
CASSANGGYTF
TGTGCCAGCAGTGCTAACGGTGGCTACACCTTC
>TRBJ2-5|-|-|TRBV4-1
CASSQDEGETQYF
TGCGCCAGCAGCCAAGATGAGGGAGAGACCCAGTACTTC
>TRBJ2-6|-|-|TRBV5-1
CASSPDVRDPGANVLTF
TGCGCCAGCAGCCCGGACGTCCGGGACCCGGGGGCCAACGTCCTGACTTTC
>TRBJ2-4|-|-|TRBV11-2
CASSPNAEKNIQYF
TGTGCCAGCAGCCCCAATGCGGAGAAAAACATTCAGTACTTC
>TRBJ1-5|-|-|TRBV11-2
CASSLDPGLEGQPQHF
TGTGCCAGCAGCTTAGATCCGGGGTTGGAGGGTCAGCCCCAGCATTTT
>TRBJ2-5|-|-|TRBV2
CASIRGTVQETQYF
TGTGCCAGCATAAGGGGCACTGTGCAAGAGACCCAGTACTTC
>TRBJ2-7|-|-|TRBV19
CASSTDFRQPPYEQYF
TGTGCCAGTAGTACTGATTTTCGACAGCCTCCCTACGAGCAGTACTTC
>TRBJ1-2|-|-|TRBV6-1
CASTAWPSRDGYTF
TGTGCCAGCACAGCTTGGCCTTCTAGGGATGGCTACACCTTC
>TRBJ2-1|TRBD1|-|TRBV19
CASSPGQGKVRVNEQFF
TGTGCCAGTAGCCCGGGACAGGGAAAGGTAAGGGTGAATGAGCAGTTCTTC
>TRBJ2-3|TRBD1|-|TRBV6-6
CASSVDRITDTQYF
TGTGCCAGCAGCGTGGACAGGATCACAGATACGCAGTATTTT
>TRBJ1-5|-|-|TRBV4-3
CASSQDWGVDQPQHF
TGCGCCAGCAGCCAAGACTGGGGGGTGGATCAGCCCCAGCATTTT
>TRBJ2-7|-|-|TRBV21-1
CASGKGDSKYF
TGTGCCAGCGGCAAGGGGGACAGTAAGTACTTC
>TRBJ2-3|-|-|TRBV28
CASIGKSKGWELFRYF
TGTGCCAGCATCGGAAAAAGTAAGGGATGGGAGTTGTTTCGGTATTTT